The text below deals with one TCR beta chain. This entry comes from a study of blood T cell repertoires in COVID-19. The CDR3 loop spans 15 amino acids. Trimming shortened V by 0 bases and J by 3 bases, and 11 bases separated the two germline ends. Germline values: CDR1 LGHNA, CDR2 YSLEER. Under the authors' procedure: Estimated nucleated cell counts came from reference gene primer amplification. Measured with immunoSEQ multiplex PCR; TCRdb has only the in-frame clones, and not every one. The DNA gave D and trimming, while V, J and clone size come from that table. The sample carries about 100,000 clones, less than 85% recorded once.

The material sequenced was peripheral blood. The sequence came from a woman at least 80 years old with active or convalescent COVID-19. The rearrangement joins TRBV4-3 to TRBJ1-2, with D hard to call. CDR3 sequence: CASSQELSADYGYTF. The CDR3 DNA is TGCGCCAGCAGCCAAGAACTGTCCGCGGACTATGGCTACACCTTC.